The 20 T cell receptor beta chains below all came from one sample that was sequenced in a study of control samples from healthy donors and cancer patients. TCRdb's copy holds only in-frame clones and misses some; the assay was immunoSEQ multiplex PCR. Counted here are around 96,000 clones, more than 85% occurring once; the ten biggest clones make up about 8.8%. The sample consisted of blood. The origin of the receptors is a man aged 18 to 35 in good health.

In this sample, this clone turned up once. The V call is TRBV5-6, the J call TRBJ2-7; D ambiguous. The CDR3 spans 15 residues. The germline gives CDR1 SGHDT, CDR2 YYEEEE. The ends were cut back, 6 bases at V and 1 base at J, with 17 bases in the middle. The CDR3 loop is CASTPRPRESYEQYF. Written as DNA, the CDR3 is TGTGCCAGCACTCCTAGGCCCAGAGAGTCCTACGAGCAGTACTTC.

The J gene is TRBJ2-7, the V gene TRBV27, with 9 bases fitting TRBD1. Unmatched junction bases numbered 9, after V lost 6 bases and J lost 6 bases. The CDR3 covers 14 residues. Germline values: CDR1 MNHEY, CDR2 SMNVEV (reference sequence). CDR3 in DNA: TGTGCCAGCAGCACCGGGACAGGGTTGTTCGAGCAGTACTTC. This translates into CASSTGTGLFEQYF.

This chain joins TRBV2 and TRBJ2-7; D ambiguous. CDR1 SNHLY and CDR2 FYNNEI come from the germline V gene. Trimming took 0 bases from V and 6 from J, leaving 18 bases between them. The CDR3 covers 16 residues. The CDR3 protein is CASSEAGGESNGEQYF. CDR3 bases: TGTGCCAGCAGTGAAGCGGGTGGGGAATCGAACGGCGAGCAGTACTTC.

The CDR3 sequence: CASSLVGGPGMESSTDTQYF. Here the CDR3 DNA reads TGCGCCAGCAGCCTCGTCGGGGGACCCGGCATGGAGTCTAGCACAGATACGCAGTATTTT. This chain links TRBV4-1 with TRBJ2-3, with a weak D call TRBD2 (6 bases). The V and J ends lost 4 bases and 0 bases respectively, with 26 bases between them. Germline V lookup: CDR1 MGHRA, CDR2 YSYEKL. The CDR3 contains 20 residues.

In this sample, this clone turned up once. The chain carries TRBV12-3 or TRBV12-4 and TRBJ2-7; D is undetermined. Trimming shortened V by 7 bases and J by 5 bases, and 12 bases separated the two germline ends. The CDR3 is 12 amino acids. In nucleotides, the CDR3 is TGTGCCAGCACCATCGCCGTACACGAGCAGTACTTC. This sequence encodes CASTIAVHEQYF.

V is TRBV6-1 and J is TRBJ2-3; no firm D call. Germline CDR1 reads MNHNS; CDR2 reads SASEGT. The CDR3 length is 14 residues. Trimming took off 3 bases at V and 0 bases at J, with 7 bases between the two ends. The CDR3 protein is CASSESGSTDTQYF. CDR3 sequence (DNA): TGTGCCAGCAGTGAGTCCGGCAGCACAGATACGCAGTATTTT.

This chain uses TRBV4-1 with TRBJ2-7; D perhaps matches TRBD1 (6 bases). V gave up 3 bases and J gave up 7 bases, with 10 bases separating them. Germline loops: CDR1 MGHRA, CDR2 YSYEKL. The CDR3 loop spans 12 amino acids. This chain's CDR3 is CASSHQGTEQYF. CDR3 bases: TGCGCCAGCAGCCACCAGGGGACAGAGCAGTACTTC.

This rearrangement joins TRBV5-1 to TRBJ2-5; D gene ambiguous. V was clipped by 1 base and J by 3 bases, with 16 bases between them. Looked up from germline, CDR1 is SGHRS and CDR2 is YFSETQ. The CDR3 runs to 16 residues. The DNA for the CDR3 is TGCGCCAGCAGCTTGTTGGTAGGGATGCACGAAGAGACCCAGTACTTC. This sequence encodes CASSLLVGMHEETQYF.

This clone showed up just once. The chain is built from TRBV3-1 (or the pseudogene TRBV3-2) and TRBJ1-6, with D tentatively TRBD1 (5 bases). The CDR3 is 16 amino acids. Trimming pared 6 bases from V and 9 bases from J, leaving 21 bases between. Germline assignment: CDR1 LGHDT and CDR2 YNNKEL (reference sequence). The CDR3 sequence: CASSYQTGTASSPLHF. The DNA for the CDR3 is TGTGCCAGCAGTTACCAAACCGGGACGGCTTCTTCACCCCTCCACTTT.

The V gene is TRBV29-1, the J gene TRBJ2-5; 8 bases line up with TRBD2. V was pared by 7 bases and J by 0 bases, with 13 bases of the junction left unmatched. The germline V gene has CDR1 SQVTM and CDR2 ANQGSEA. The CDR3 spans 16 residues. The CDR3 sequence is CSAYARASGHQETQYF. The CDR3 nucleotides are TGCAGCGCTTACGCGCGGGCTAGCGGGCACCAAGAGACCCAGTACTTC.

The V call is TRBV6-4, the J call TRBJ2-7; 14 positions match TRBD2. Germline CDR1 MRHNA, CDR2 SNTAGT. J was trimmed by 6 bases and V by 7 bases; bases with no gene match: 11. This CDR3 contains 16 residues. The CDR3 loop is CASKLGLAGVSGEQYF. DNA for the CDR3: TGTGCCAGCAAATTGGGACTAGCGGGAGTGTCGGGCGAGCAGTACTTC.

On this clone itself: Other DNA sequences in this sample translate to the same CDR3. The J gene is TRBJ2-5, the V gene TRBV7-8, with a possible D match to TRBD2 (6 bases). With 3 bases removed from V and 3 bases from J, the gap between germline ends came to 8 bases. The CDR3 spans 13 residues. Germline V gene lookup returns CDR1 SGHVS and CDR2 FQNEAQ. The DNA for the CDR3 is TGTGCCAGCAGCTTCGGACTAAAAGAGACCCAGTACTTC. Amino acids: CASSFGLKETQYF.

The J gene is TRBJ2-1, the V gene TRBV27; 7 bases match TRBD2. Per the germline V gene, CDR1 is MNHEY and CDR2 is SMNVEV (reference sequence). The CDR3 sequence is 14 residues long. J was trimmed by 3 bases and V by 6 bases; bases with no gene match: 5. CDR3 protein: CASRTSGIYNEQFF. Written as DNA, the CDR3 is TGTGCCAGCAGAACCAGCGGGATCTACAATGAGCAGTTCTTC.

This clone was seen just once. The V call is TRBV7-8, the J call TRBJ2-7; TRBD1 is a possible D gene (5 bases). In germline, CDR1 is SGHVS, CDR2 FQNEAQ. Trimming took off 3 bases at V and 2 bases at J, with 11 bases between the two ends. This CDR3 region has 14 residues. In nucleotides, the CDR3 is TGTGCCAGCAGCTTCGGGCAGGGCCCCTACGAGCAGTACTTC. Its protein is CASSFGQGPYEQYF.

The gene calls are TRBV5-6 and TRBJ1-2, with D possibly being TRBD1 (5 bases). This CDR3 contains 14 residues. Trimming left V 0 bases short and J 4 bases short, with 10 bases between. Germline V lookup: CDR1 SGHDT, CDR2 YYEEEE. This CDR3 reads CASSLGQFPYGYTF. The DNA for the CDR3 is TGTGCCAGCAGCTTGGGACAGTTCCCCTATGGCTACACCTTC.

The V and J genes are TRBV7-9 and TRBJ1-5; no reliable D call. The CDR3 extends over 14 amino acids. The V gene's germline CDR1 is SEHNR and CDR2 FQNEAQ (reference sequence). Trimming removed 3 bases from V and 4 bases from J, with 10 bases in between. DNA for the CDR3: TGTGCCAGCAGCTTGAGGACTGAGAATCAGCCCCAGCATTTT. Its protein is CASSLRTENQPQHF.

The rearrangement links TRBV4-3 to TRBJ2-3; D is possibly TRBD1 (5 bases). V was cut by 1 base and J by 7 bases, with 9 bases left in between. Germline lookup yields CDR1 LGHNA and CDR2 YSLEER. The length of the CDR3 is 13 residues. CDR3 loop: CASSQAGAYTQYF. The CDR3 DNA reads TGCGCCAGCAGCCAAGCTGGGGCTTATACGCAGTATTTT.

The chain couples TRBV2 to TRBJ1-6; 7 bases match TRBD1. The CDR3 is 15 residues long. CDR1 is SNHLY, CDR2 FYNNEI, per germline. The V gene end was trimmed by 6 bases and the J gene end by 5 bases; junction bases not matched to a gene: 7. The CDR3 is CASSLDRKNNSPLHF. CDR3 bases: TGTGCCAGCAGCTTGGACAGGAAAAATAATTCACCCCTCCACTTT.

A single count supports this clone. The chain uses TRBV7-9 and TRBJ2-7; D may correspond to TRBD1 or TRBD2 (6 bases each). Looked up from germline, CDR1 is SEHNR and CDR2 is FQNEAQ (reference sequence). CDR3 length: 15 amino acids. V was clipped by 5 bases and J by 2 bases, with 16 bases between them. In nucleotides, the CDR3 is TGTGCCAGCAGCCCCCCCGATGGGGGGCCCTACGAGCAGTACTTC. It specifies CASSPPDGGPYEQYF.

This chain uses TRBV15 with TRBJ1-1; the D is unclear. CDR1 is LNHNV and CDR2 is YYDKDF in the germline V gene (reference sequence). V was pared by 4 bases and J by 5 bases, with 11 bases between. The CDR3 covers 13 residues. CDR3 coding DNA: TGTGCCACCAGCACCTACACGGGGACTGAAGCTTTCTTT. Amino acids: CATSTYTGTEAFF.